This T cell receptor beta chain was documented in a study of T cell changes during pregnancy in multiple sclerosis. Only in-frame clones appear in the TCRdb table, and some are missing; sequencing was by immunoSEQ multiplex PCR. This sample has around 30,000 clones, with about nine tenths found just once. Trimming left V 0 bases short and J 7 bases short, with 6 bases between. In germline, CDR1 is MGHRA, CDR2 YSYEKL. The CDR3 has 13 amino acids. The V call is TRBV4-1, the J call TRBJ2-2, with a tentative D call TRBD2 (5 bases). Source: CD8+ T cells from peripheral blood mononuclear cells, taken in the first trimester of pregnancy. This TCR came from a female donor with multiple sclerosis, enrolled in a pregnancy study. CDR3 region: CASSQEGSGELFF. The DNA for the CDR3 is TGCGCCAGCAGCCAAGAGGGGAGCGGGGAGCTGTTTTTT.